Shown below are 7 T cell receptor beta chains from a single sample sequenced in a study of spatial heterogeneity in lung cancer. Findings and caveats of the study: Tumor mutation count correlated with how many alpha and beta TCRs expanded intratumorally.

The antigens for these receptors are not known. TCRdb analysed the 5' RACE reads with MiXCR anew, one entry per CDR3 protein. This table holds 5,800 or so distinct CDR3 sequences, about an eighth found once. The time point is: sample taken at primary tumor resection. Sequenced here: lung tumor tissue, sampled at surgery. Every receptor here comes from a female donor with early-stage non-small cell lung cancer.

This clonotype was counted at least ten times. V and J are TRBV5-1 and TRBJ2-1; 7 positions agree with TRBD2. CDR3 length: 14 residues. V was clipped by 5 bases and J by 2 bases; unmatched bases: 4. In germline, CDR1 is SGHRS, CDR2 YFSETQ. This CDR3 is CASRLAETYNEQFF. CDR3 in DNA: TGCGCCAGCAGGCTAGCGGAAACCTACAATGAGCAGTTCTTC.

This clonotype was observed many times. V usage is TRBV10-3 and J usage is TRBJ2-7; tentatively, D is TRBD1 (6 bases). The CDR3 is 12 residues long. The germline V gene has CDR1 ENHRY and CDR2 SYGVKD. Trimming shortened V by 3 bases and J by 6 bases, and 9 bases separated the two germline ends. The CDR3 loop reads CAISEQGIEQYV. CDR3 sequence (DNA): TGTGCCATCAGTGAACAGGGAATCGAGCAGTACGTC.

The genes are TRBV28 and TRBJ2-2; 7 bases are a match to TRBD1. The CDR3 spans 14 residues. Per germline, CDR1 MDHEN and CDR2 SYDVKM. Unmatched junction bases numbered 3, after V lost 7 bases and J lost 1 base. The CDR3 protein is CASIRTGNTGELFF. The CDR3 coding sequence is TGTGCCAGCATAAGGACAGGGAACACCGGGGAGCTGTTTTTT.

This clonotype is classed as medium-sized (0.01 to 0.1%). CDR3 DNA sequence: TGTGCCAGCAGTTTGCCGGGCTTCCAGAATACTGAAGCTTTCTTT. It translates to CASSLPGFQNTEAFF. The genes are TRBV28 and TRBJ1-1; D gene uncertain. V was pared by 3 bases and J by 5 bases, with 16 bases between. The CDR3 is 15 residues long. The germline CDR1 and CDR2 sequences are MDHEN and SYDVKM.

This clonotype occurred many times. The V gene is TRBV9, the J gene TRBJ2-2, with no clear D. V was pared by 4 bases and J by 5 bases, with 12 bases between. Germline loops: CDR1 SGDLS, CDR2 YYNGEE. The CDR3 loop spans 14 amino acids. The CDR3 DNA reads TGTGCCAGCAGCCCCATAGATCGGACCGGGGAGCTGTTTTTT. As protein: CASSPIDRTGELFF.

Many counts were recorded for this clonotype. V is TRBV4-3 and J is TRBJ1-1; weak D call: TRBD1 (6 bases). The CDR3 length is 15 residues. From germline, CDR1 is LGHNA and CDR2 YSLEER. V dropped 1 base and J dropped 1 base, with 10 bases sitting between them. The DNA of the CDR3 is TGCGCCAGCAGCCAAGGGGGGGGCCAGAACACTGAAGCTTTCTTT. The encoded protein is CASSQGGGQNTEAFF.

V usage is TRBV29-1 and J usage is TRBJ2-4; 7 bases agree with TRBD2. The trim removed 0 bases at V and 1 base at J, leaving 6 bases unmatched. Germline V gene lookup returns CDR1 SQVTM and CDR2 ANQGSEA. This CDR3 is 16 amino acids long. CDR3 coding DNA: TGCAGCGTTGAAGACACTAGCGTCATTGCCAAAAACATTCAGTACTTC. It is translated as CSVEDTSVIAKNIQYF.